This T cell receptor beta chain was recorded in a study of CD8 T cells in ankylosing spondylitis (dated by TCRdb to 2017 to 2019). General notes on the study: The study profiled T cell receptor beta repertoires in healthy donors and ankylosing spondylitis patients to find disease-linked TCR variants. The whole study cohort included about a hundred healthy donors and 20 to 30 ankylosing spondylitis patients. Peripheral blood was sampled, and synovial fluid was additionally collected from ankylosing spondylitis patients. Overall results and qualifications from the work: Blood from ankylosing spondylitis patients appeared to be characterized by a TCR beta motif composed of eight highly homologous amino acid variants. A CD8+ phenotype was shown by the disease-linked clones, which were found at relatively low frequencies in peripheral blood. Some of the motif variants had been reported before in the synovial fluid and blood of reactive arthritis patients, a finding that suggests common disease-initiation mechanisms. The disease-linked clones were reported to be significantly enriched in matched synovial fluid samples from ankylosing spondylitis patients.

Data came from an Illumina HiSeq 2500. Quantitative 5'-RACE with molecular barcodes was the method used to prepare the TCR beta libraries. For the original study's pipeline: A new computational method based on a probabilistic model of VDJ rearrangement was used to identify disease-linked TCR variants. Starting from the raw public reads, TCRdb applied fastp trimming at Q25, assembled clones with MiXCR and retained in-frame beta chains. Every CDR3 protein is listed once, alongside the most common genes and DNA of its rows. In this record, the V and J calls reflect TCRdb's handling and not the investigators' own analysis. This sample holds about 150,000 distinct CDR3 sequences; roughly 30% were observed only once. The ten largest clonotypes hold 6% of the sample. Taken from the germline V gene, the CDR1 and CDR2 loops are KGHSH and LQKENI. The CDR3 goes from the cysteine to the phenylalanine over 13 residues. CDR3 DNA is the only sequence kept; it has 39 bases, read in frame from the first base. V was cut back by 3 bases and J by 1 base, leaving a gap of 6 bases between them.

Turning to this clonotype: Its cognate antigen has yet to be identified. Per-base quality was not reported, and no clone a single base away is much larger than it.

Synovial fluid samples were paired with blood samples taken from the same ankylosing spondylitis patients. Rearrangement joined TRBV18 to TRBJ1-1; the D segment cannot be called with confidence. The material sequenced was synovial fluid, either unsorted or a sorted T cell fraction (not recorded which). The TCR originated in a male donor with ankylosing spondylitis. At the DNA level, the sequence is TGTGCCAGCTCACCGCATACGAACACTGAAGCTTTCTTT. The encoded protein is CASSPHTNTEAFF. Full variable domain (CDR3 extended with the reference TRBV18 and TRBJ1-1 proteins): NAGVMQNPRHLVRRRGQEARLRCSPMKGHSHVYWYRQLPEEGLKFMVYLQKENIIDESGMPKERFSAEFPKEGPSILRIQQVVRGDSAAYFCASSPHTNTEAFFGQGTRLTVV.